The next 9 T cell receptor beta chains were all read from a single sample in a study of shared clonotypes between healthy human individuals. Using immunoSEQ multiplex PCR, the repertoire was profiled, and TCRdb retains in-frame clones only, with some absent. The repertoire holds 300,000 to 350,000 clones, with over 70% as singletons. Sequencing was carried out using memory CD4+ T cells sorted from blood. Regarding subset: CD45RA-negative fraction. The receptors were sampled from a man aged 25-45 years in good health.

This chain connects TRBV7-8 to TRBJ1-2; no reliable D call. In germline, CDR1 is SGHVS, CDR2 FQNEAQ. The CDR3 totals 17 residues. The V end was cut by 3 bases, the J end by 0 bases, with 17 bases between. CDR3 sequence reads: CASSFLAGTLANYGYTF. CDR3 nucleotides: TGTGCCAGCAGCTTTCTGGCAGGAACTTTAGCTAACTATGGCTACACCTTC.

The chain links TRBV11-1 to TRBJ2-1; weak D call: TRBD2 (6 bases). The CDR3 length is 16 residues. Germline V gene data show CDR1 as SGHAT and CDR2 as FQDESV (reference sequence). The V gene lost 5 bases and the J gene lost 2 bases, with 16 bases spanning the gap. DNA for the CDR3: TGTGCCAGCAGCCCACCACTGCGCGGGACCTACAATGAGCAGTTCTTC. The encoded protein is CASSPPLRGTYNEQFF.

The V call is TRBV5-4, the J call TRBJ2-5; 10 bases map to TRBD1. The CDR3 covers 16 residues. J was trimmed by 2 bases and V by 5 bases; bases with no gene match: 9. Germline CDR1 and CDR2: SGHNT and YYREEE (reference sequence). The DNA for the CDR3 is TGTGCCAGCAGACCGGACAGGGGGTCTCCGCAAGAGACCCAGTACTTC. The encoded protein is CASRPDRGSPQETQYF.

The chain uses TRBV28 and TRBJ1-5; 9 bases align to TRBD1. The V and J ends lost 6 bases and 5 bases, in that order; junction bases with no gene match: 14. The germline V gene has CDR1 MDHEN and CDR2 SYDVKM. CDR3 length equals 17 residues. In nucleotides, the CDR3 is TGTGCCAGCAGACGTAACCGGGACAGGGTTGTGGATCAGCCCCAGCATTTT. Encoded protein: CASRRNRDRVVDQPQHF.

This clone was observed a single time. The chain links TRBV10-3 to TRBJ1-1; tentative D call: TRBD1 (5 bases). Deletions cut 11 bases from V and 2 bases from J, with 15 bases between. In germline, CDR1 is ENHRY, CDR2 SYGVKD. The CDR3 sequence is 13 residues long. The CDR3 is CALQRGPNTEAFF. CDR3 coding DNA: TGTGCCCTCCAAAGGGGCCCTAACACTGAAGCTTTCTTT.

This clone has a count of ten or more. This CDR3 is CAWSGLGVAVNYNEQFF. CDR3 DNA: TGTGCCTGGAGTGGATTGGGAGTAGCGGTTAATTACAATGAGCAGTTCTTC. The chain links TRBV30 to TRBJ2-1, with TRBD2 as a possible D gene (6 bases). The CDR3 runs to 17 residues. CDR1 is GTSNPN, CDR2 SVGIG, per germline (reference sequence). V was cut by 1 base and J by 4 bases, with 20 bases left in between.

This clone has more than one count but fewer than ten. V gene TRBV12-1 combines with J gene TRBJ2-5; the table gives TRBD2 as D, unverified against the DNA. TRBV12-1 is shown as a pseudogene. This CDR3 contains 8 residues. The CDR3 sequence: CASSFRDF. The DNA for the CDR3 is TGTGCCAGCAGCTTTCGCGACTTC.

The sample holds many counts of this clone. The J gene is TRBJ2-5, the V gene TRBV6-5; D possibly uses TRBD1 or TRBD2 (5 bases each). This CDR3 has 12 residues. V lost 6 bases and J 5 bases, leaving 10 bases between the germline ends. CDR1 and CDR2 from the germline V gene are MNHEY and SVGAGI. The CDR3 bases are TGTGCCAGCAGGGTAGGGGAGGAGACCCAGTACTTC. Its protein is CASRVGEETQYF.

The chain has TRBV18 and TRBJ1-5, with D unclear. Trimming removed 3 bases from V and 2 bases from J, with 11 bases in between. CDR1 and CDR2 from the germline V gene are KGHSH and LQKENI. The CDR3 has 15 amino acids. CDR3 coding DNA: TGTGCCAGCTCACCTGCCTCGGAGGGCAATCAGCCCCAGCATTTT. It codes for CASSPASEGNQPQHF.